This T cell receptor (beta chain) was retrieved from a study of blood T cell repertoires in COVID-19. The overall study: Acute-phase and convalescent COVID-19 samples originated in the United States, Italy and Spain. T cells, B-cell-depleted T cells, or PBMCs provided the cDNA or gDNA that served as material.

The authors' processing: Reference gene primer amplification gave estimated nucleated cell counts. TCRdb keeps only in-frame clones here, not all; method: immunoSEQ multiplex PCR. That table gives V, J and clone size, and the DNA gave D and trimming. The sample holds 50,000 or so clones, around 91% seen once. Germline V gene sequence: CDR1 KGHDR, CDR2 SFDVKD. The trim removed 10 bases at V and 6 bases at J, leaving 13 bases unmatched. CDR3 length: 15 amino acids. Sequencing was carried out using peripheral blood. The clonotype originates from a man in his 60s with active COVID-19. The chain recombines TRBV24-1 with TRBJ1-5, with 8 positions matching TRBD1. The CDR3 nucleotides read TGTGCCACTCAGGACAGGGAGAGCACGGGTCAGCCCCAGCATTTT. Translated, it gives CATQDRESTGQPQHF.